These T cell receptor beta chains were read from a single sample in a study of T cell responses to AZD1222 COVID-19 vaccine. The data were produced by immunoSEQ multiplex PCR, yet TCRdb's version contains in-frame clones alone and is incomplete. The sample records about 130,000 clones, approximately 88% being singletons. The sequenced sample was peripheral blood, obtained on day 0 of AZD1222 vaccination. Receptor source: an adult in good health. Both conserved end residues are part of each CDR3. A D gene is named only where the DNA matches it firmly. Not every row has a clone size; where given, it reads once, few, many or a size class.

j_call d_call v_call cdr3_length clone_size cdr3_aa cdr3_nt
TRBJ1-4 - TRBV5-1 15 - CASSFRMGNREKLFF TGCGCCAGCAGCTTCCGGATGGGGAACCGTGAAAAACTGTTTTTT
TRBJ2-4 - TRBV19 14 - CASSMMLAKNIQYF TGTGCCAGTAGTATGATGTTAGCCAAAAACATTCAGTACTTC
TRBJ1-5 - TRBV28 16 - CASSPPLAGTNQPQHF TGTGCCAGCAGTCCACCCCTGGCAGGGACGAATCAGCCCCAGCATTTT
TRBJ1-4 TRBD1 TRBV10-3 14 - CAIGTGTGREKLFF TGTGCCATCGGAACCGGGACAGGGAGGGAAAAACTGTTTTTT
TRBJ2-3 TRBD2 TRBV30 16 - CAWSLLLVGEGDTQYF TGTGCCTGGAGTCTTTTGCTAGTCGGGGAGGGGGATACGCAGTATTTT
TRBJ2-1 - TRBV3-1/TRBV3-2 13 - CASSQGGANEQFF TGTGCCAGCAGCCAAGGGGGAGCGAATGAGCAGTTCTTC
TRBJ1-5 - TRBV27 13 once CASSPLLNQPQHF TGTGCCAGCAGTCCACTCCTCAATCAGCCCCAGCATTTT
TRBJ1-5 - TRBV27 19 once CASSSPSGYYLASNQPQHF TGTGCCAGCAGTTCCCCGTCGGGGTATTATTTGGCGAGCAATCAGCCCCAGCATTTT
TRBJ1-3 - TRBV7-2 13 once CASSLAGRNTIYF TGTGCCAGCAGCTTAGCGGGTAGAAACACCATATATTTT
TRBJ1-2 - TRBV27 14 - CASSRAGANYGYTF TGTGCCAGCAGTAGGGCGGGGGCGAACTATGGCTACACCTTC
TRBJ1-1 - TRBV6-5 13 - CASSPGRARGAFF TGTGCCAGCAGTCCCGGAAGGGCTCGGGGAGCTTTCTTT
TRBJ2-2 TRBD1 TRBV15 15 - CATSDPGTGPGELFF TGTGCCACCAGCGATCCTGGGACAGGGCCCGGGGAGCTGTTTTTT
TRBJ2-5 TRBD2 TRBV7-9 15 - CASSLGTSGQETQYF TGTGCCAGCAGCTTAGGGACTAGCGGCCAAGAGACCCAGTACTTC
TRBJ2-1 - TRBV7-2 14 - CASSLLGEYNEQFF TGTGCCAGCAGCTTACTGGGGGAATACAATGAGCAGTTCTTC
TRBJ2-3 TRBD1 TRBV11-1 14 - CASSARQGSDTQYF TGTGCCAGCAGCGCCCGACAGGGTTCAGATACGCAGTATTTT
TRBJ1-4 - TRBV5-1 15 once CASSRDGATDEKLFF TGCGCCAGCAGCCGAGACGGTGCTACGGATGAAAAACTGTTTTTT
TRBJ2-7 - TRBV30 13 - CAWSGSGAYEQYF TGTGCCTGGAGTGGGAGTGGGGCCTACGAGCAGTACTTC
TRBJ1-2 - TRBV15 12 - CATSRDRGGYTF TGTGCCACCAGCAGAGATCGGGGTGGCTACACCTTC
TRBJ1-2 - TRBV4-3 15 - CASSRGKLLAYGYTF TGCGCCAGCAGCCGGGGGAAGCTGCTGGCATATGGCTACACCTTC
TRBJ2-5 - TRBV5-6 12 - CASSALGETQYF TGTGCCAGCAGCGCCCTAGGGGAGACCCAGTACTTC
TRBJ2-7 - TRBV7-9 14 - CASSFRGQTYEQYF TGTGCCAGCAGCTTTCGGGGGCAGACCTACGAGCAGTACTTC
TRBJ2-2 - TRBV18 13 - CASSQGQAGELFF TGTGCCAGCTCACAAGGACAAGCCGGGGAGCTGTTTTTT
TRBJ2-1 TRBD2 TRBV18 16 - CASSPPTGGTYNEQFF TGTGCCAGCTCACCACCCACGGGAGGGACCTACAATGAGCAGTTCTTC
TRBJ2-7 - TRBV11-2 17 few CASSPRSWGVDHYEQYF TGTGCCAGCAGCCCCCGGTCGTGGGGGGTGGATCATTACGAGCAGTACTTC
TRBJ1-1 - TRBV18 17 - CASSPISQGIMNTEAFF TGTGCCAGCTCACCAATTTCGCAGGGGATTATGAACACTGAAGCTTTCTTT
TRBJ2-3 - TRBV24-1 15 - CATSETGRITDTQYF TGTGCCACCAGTGAAACAGGGAGGATCACAGATACGCAGTATTTT
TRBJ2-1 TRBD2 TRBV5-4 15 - CASSFPGLGGNEQFF TGTGCCAGCAGCTTCCCGGGACTAGGGGGGAATGAGCAGTTCTTC
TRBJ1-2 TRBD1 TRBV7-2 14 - CASSVQGADYGYTF TGTGCCAGCAGCGTACAGGGGGCAGACTATGGCTACACCTTC
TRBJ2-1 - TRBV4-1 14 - CASSQDFGGNEQFF TGCGCCAGCAGCCAAGATTTCGGGGGCAATGAGCAGTTCTTC
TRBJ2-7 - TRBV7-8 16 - CASSSLAGLSTIEQYF TGTGCCAGCAGCTCGTTGGCGGGGTTATCCACCATAGAGCAGTACTTC
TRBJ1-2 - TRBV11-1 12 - CASSFEGYGYTF TGTGCCAGCAGCTTCGAGGGGTATGGCTACACCTTC
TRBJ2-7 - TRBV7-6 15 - CASSLDQGEGYEQYF TGTGCCAGCAGCTTAGATCAGGGAGAGGGCTACGAGCAGTACTTC
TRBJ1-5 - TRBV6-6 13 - CASGQTSNQPQHF TGTGCCAGCGGACAGACTAGCAATCAGCCCCAGCATTTT
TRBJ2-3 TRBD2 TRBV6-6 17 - CASSRLAGGLPTDTQYF TGTGCCAGCAGCCGACTAGCGGGGGGACTGCCCACAGATACGCAGTATTTT
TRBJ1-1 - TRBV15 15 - CATSRDGHSNTEAFF TGTGCCACCAGCAGAGATGGACACTCGAACACTGAAGCTTTCTTT
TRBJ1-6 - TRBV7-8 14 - CASSSEAGSSPLHF TGTGCCAGCAGCTCCGAGGCGGGGAGTTCACCCCTCCACTTT
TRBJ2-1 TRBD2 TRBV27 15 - CASSGVLAGYGEQFF TGTGCCAGCAGTGGGGTTCTAGCGGGGTACGGTGAGCAGTTCTTC
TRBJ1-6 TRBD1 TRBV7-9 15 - CASSPPGQGYSPLHF TGTGCCAGCAGCCCCCCGGGACAGGGGTATTCACCCCTCCACTTT
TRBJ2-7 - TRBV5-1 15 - CASSLGQTSSYEQYF TGCGCCAGCAGCTTGGGGCAGACGAGCTCCTACGAGCAGTACTTC
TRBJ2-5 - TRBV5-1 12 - CASARGGETQYF TGCGCCAGTGCCCGCGGAGGAGAGACCCAGTACTTC
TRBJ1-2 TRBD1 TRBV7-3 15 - CASSLIGRTGSSYTF TGTGCCAGCAGCTTAATTGGCCGGACAGGGTCGAGCTACACCTTC
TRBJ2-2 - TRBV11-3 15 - CASSLEDSLTGELFF TGTGCCAGCAGCTTAGAGGACTCTCTCACCGGGGAGCTGTTTTTT
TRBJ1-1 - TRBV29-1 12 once CSVGSAHTEAFF TGCAGCGTTGGTTCCGCTCACACTGAAGCTTTCTTT
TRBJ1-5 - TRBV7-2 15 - CASSLMGDSNQPQHF TGTGCCAGCAGCTTAATGGGAGATAGCAATCAGCCCCAGCATTTT
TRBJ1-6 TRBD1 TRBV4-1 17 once CASSQRGTGGLNSPLHF TGCGCCAGCAGCCAACGTGGGACAGGGGGCCTTAATTCACCCCTCCACTTT
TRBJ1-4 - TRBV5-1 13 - CASSLGQDEKLFF TGCGCCAGCAGCTTGGGACAGGATGAAAAACTGTTTTTT
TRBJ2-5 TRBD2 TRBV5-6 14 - CASSFGGGAETQYF TGTGCCAGCAGCTTCGGCGGGGGGGCTGAGACCCAGTACTTC
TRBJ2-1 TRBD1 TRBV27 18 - CASSWDRGSGTMANEQFF TGTGCCAGCAGTTGGGACAGGGGAAGCGGTACGATGGCCAATGAGCAGTTCTTC
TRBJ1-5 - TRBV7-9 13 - CASRKGMEQPQHF TGTGCCAGCAGGAAGGGGATGGAGCAGCCCCAGCATTTT
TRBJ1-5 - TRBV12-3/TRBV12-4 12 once CASSLWNQPQHF TGTGCCAGCAGTTTGTGGAACCAGCCCCAGCATTTT
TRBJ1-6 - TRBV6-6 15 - CASSYAGLGNSPLHF TGTGCCAGCAGTTACGCGGGCCTAGGGAATTCACCCCTCCACTTT